These 22 T cell receptor beta chains were sequenced from one sample in a study of blood T cells in healthy people across ages. A sample-barcoded 5' primer and a J-beta primer mix were used in a second PCR of roughly 7 to 11 cycles. TCRdb independently ran MiXCR on the 5' RACE reads; one entry per CDR3 protein. Here the sample spans roughly 1,300,000 distinct CDR3 sequences, around 55% being singletons. Sample: blood. The origin of the receptors is a man between 18 and 29 years old in good health.

V and J are TRBV12-3 or TRBV12-4 and TRBJ1-2, with D possibly matching TRBD1 (6 bases). Between the trimmed V and J ends, which lost 10 bases and 2 bases, there was a span of 14 bases. This CDR3 has 13 amino acids. The CDR3, as DNA: TGTGCCACCCAGGACAGTCCGAACTATGGCTACACCTTC. Amino acids: CATQDSPNYGYTF.

J is TRBJ2-3 and V is TRBV12-3 or TRBV12-4; 7 bases are shared with TRBD2. This CDR3 contains 14 residues. The V and J ends lost 3 bases and 5 bases, in that order; junction bases with no gene match: 5. The DNA of the CDR3 is TGTGCCAGCAGTTTCGGGGGAGGGAAAGATACGCAGTATTTT. Amino acid sequence: CASSFGGGKDTQYF.

In regard to this clonotype: Germline is not matched at one junction end, which may reflect a read error. The rearrangement joins TRBV4-1 to TRBJ2-7; no definite D call. Matching the DNA end better, TRBJ2-5 makes the J call doubtful. The CDR3 runs to 15 residues. Per germline, CDR1 MGHRA and CDR2 YSYEKL. In nucleotides, the CDR3 is TGCGCCATCAGCCAAGACGGGCCAGTCCAAGAGACCCAGTACTTC. As protein: CAISQDGPVQETQYF.

V usage is TRBV3-1 and J usage is TRBJ1-2; maybe TRBD1 (5 bases). The CDR3 is 14 amino acids. Per the germline V gene, CDR1 is LGHDT and CDR2 is YNNKEL (reference sequence). V was cut by 3 bases and J by 4 bases, with 12 bases left in between. The CDR3 DNA is TGTGCCAGCAGCCAGGAGGCGGGGGTCTATGGCTACACCTTC. This sequence encodes CASSQEAGVYGYTF.

The chain carries TRBV20-1 and TRBJ1-6; the D gene is possibly TRBD1 (5 bases). V was pared by 3 bases and J by 10 bases, with 25 bases between. Germline V gene sequence: CDR1 DFQATT, CDR2 SNEGSKA (reference sequence). The CDR3 covers 17 residues. As DNA, the CDR3 is TGCAGTGCTAGTATGTATTCTCTACAGGCTGATAGATCACCCCTCCACTTT. This translates into CSASMYSLQADRSPLHF.

The CDR3 coding sequence is TGCAGCGTTCATCGAAACACTGAAGCTTTCTTT. Encoded protein: CSVHRNTEAFF. The chain joins TRBV29-1 to TRBJ1-1; D is undetermined. The CDR3 contains 11 residues. The germline V and J ends were trimmed by 5 bases and 2 bases, with 6 bases remaining between them. Germline V gives CDR1 SQVTM, CDR2 ANQGSEA. The full variable domain, its missing parts supplied by reference TRBV29-1 and TRBJ1-1, is SAVISQKPSRDICQRGTSLTIQCQVDSQVTMMFWYRQQPGQSLTLIATANQGSEATYESGFVIDKFPISRPNLTFSTLTVSNMSPEDSSIYLCSVHRNTEAFFGQGTRLTVV.

This clonotype has only one observation. The chain uses TRBV4-1 and TRBJ2-7; tentatively, D is TRBD1 (5 bases). CDR3 size: 15 residues. Germline loops: CDR1 MGHRA, CDR2 YSYEKL. V shed 0 bases and J shed 2 bases, with 11 bases lying between them. This CDR3 is CASSQDGAETYEQYF. CDR3 DNA: TGCGCCAGCAGCCAAGATGGGGCGGAGACCTACGAGCAGTACTTC.

The rearrangement links TRBV7-2 to TRBJ2-1; the match to TRBD2 covers 9 bases. Gene TRBJ2-7 matches the end of the DNA better, so the J call may be wrong. CDR1 is SGHTA, CDR2 FQGNSA, per germline. CDR3 length: 18 residues. CDR3: CASSLVPPSSGVSYEQYF. The DNA for the CDR3 is TGTGCCAGCAGCTTAGTCCCTCCGTCTAGCGGGGTCTCCTACGAGCAGTACTTC.

This clonotype was found a few times. The V gene is TRBV29-1, the J gene TRBJ2-5; D remains unclear. CDR1 is SQVTM, CDR2 ANQGSEA, per germline. This CDR3 comprises 12 residues. The V gene lost 3 bases and the J gene lost 5 bases, with 10 bases spanning the gap. This CDR3 reads CSVDRALETQYF. CDR3 DNA: TGCAGCGTTGATAGGGCCTTGGAGACCCAGTACTTC.

The rearrangement uses TRBV29-1 and TRBJ2-7; D is uncertain. CDR1 and CDR2 from the germline V gene are SQVTM and ANQGSEA. Trimming removed 2 bases at V and 9 bases at J, with 11 bases between. The CDR3 is made up of 11 amino acids. The CDR3 DNA follows: TGCAGCGTTGAAAGCGCCCCGAGGCAGTACTTC. This encodes CSVESAPRQYF.

V usage is TRBV6-5 and J usage is TRBJ1-6; D gene uncertain. V was shortened by 0 bases and J by 7 bases, with 16 bases between the two germline ends. The CDR3 loop spans 17 amino acids. From germline, CDR1 is MNHEY and CDR2 SVGAGI. CDR3 sequence: CASSYSIMSRTNSPLHF. The CDR3 DNA is TGTGCCAGCAGTTACTCGATTATGTCCAGGACCAATTCACCCCTCCACTTT.

The chain uses TRBV5-5 and TRBJ2-3; TRBD2 aligns across 8 bases. Looked up from germline, CDR1 is SGHKS and CDR2 is YYEKEE (reference sequence). The CDR3 runs 15 residues. The V and J ends lost 6 bases and 1 base, in that order; junction bases with no gene match: 7. DNA for the CDR3: TGTGCCAGCAACATAGCGGGGACCCGCACAGATACGCAGTATTTT. Its translation: CASNIAGTRTDTQYF.

The chain carries TRBV4-3 and TRBJ1-2, with D perhaps TRBD1 (6 bases). The V end lost 4 bases, the J end lost 3 bases, and 15 bases lay between the germline ends. Germline V gives CDR1 LGHNA, CDR2 YSLEER. The CDR3 totals 15 residues. The CDR3 nucleotides read TGCGCCAGCAGCCCCGGGGGGCCGTCTGACTATGGCTACACCTTC. Its translation: CASSPGGPSDYGYTF.

The genes are TRBV12-3 or TRBV12-4 and TRBJ2-1; D perhaps matches TRBD2 (5 bases). The J call may be in error: the DNA end matches TRBJ2-7 better. CDR3 size: 14 residues. The CDR3 sequence: CASSSSLTRSEQYF. DNA for the CDR3: TGTGCCAGCAGTTCCTCACTTACTAGGAGCGAGCAGTACTTC.

The rearrangement links TRBV20-1 to TRBJ2-7, with D unclear. The CDR3 loop spans 18 amino acids. The V gene's germline CDR1 is DFQATT and CDR2 SNEGSKA (reference sequence). The V end was cut by 3 bases, the J end by 2 bases, with 26 bases between. The CDR3 loop is CSASRPLDLADWTYEQYF. The CDR3 coding sequence is TGCAGTGCTAGCAGACCCCTAGATTTGGCAGACTGGACCTACGAGCAGTACTTC.

This sequence joins TRBV20-1 and TRBJ2-7; D may be TRBD1 (6 bases). Trimming left V 7 bases short and J 5 bases short, with 18 bases between. Germline CDR1 DFQATT, CDR2 SNEGSKA (reference sequence). The CDR3 is made up of 13 amino acids. CDR3 DNA: TGCAGTGTCTTAGAGGGACACGAACACGAGCAGTACTTC. It codes for CSVLEGHEHEQYF.

V is TRBV20-1 and J is TRBJ2-3; 10 bases match TRBD1. This CDR3 is 14 amino acids long. The V gene end was trimmed by 3 bases and the J gene end by 4 bases; junction bases not matched to a gene: 4. Per germline, CDR1 DFQATT and CDR2 SNEGSKA (reference sequence). CDR3 nucleotides: TGCAGTGCTAGTTTTGGGACAGGGGCAGATACGCAGTATTTT. Its translation is CSASFGTGADTQYF.

The chain uses TRBV2 and TRBJ2-7; 8 bases map to TRBD1. V trimming: 10 bases; J trimming: 3 bases; junction bases outside the gene matches: 5. Germline V CDR1 and CDR2: SNHLY, FYNNEI. The CDR3 has 12 amino acids. This CDR3 reads CANRTGIYEQYF. The CDR3 DNA reads TGTGCCAACAGGACAGGGATCTACGAGCAGTACTTC.

This clonotype was picked up many times. The J gene is TRBJ1-5, the V gene TRBV4-1; D not certain. The germline V gene has CDR1 MGHRA and CDR2 YSYEKL. V was shortened by 0 bases and J by 1 base, with 7 bases between the two germline ends. The CDR3 extends over 15 amino acids. CDR3 protein: CASSQDVGSNQPQHF. The DNA of the CDR3 is TGCGCCAGCAGCCAAGACGTGGGGAGCAATCAGCCCCAGCATTTT.

The genes are TRBV15 and TRBJ1-6; a possible D gene is TRBD1 (5 bases). Looked up from germline, CDR1 is LNHNV and CDR2 is YYDKDF (reference sequence). Trimming stripped 1 base from V and 9 bases from J, with 10 bases between. The CDR3 extends over 14 amino acids. The CDR3 sequence is CATSRVIGGSPLHF. The CDR3 DNA follows: TGTGCCACCAGCAGAGTAATCGGGGGTTCACCCCTCCACTTT. Combining the CDR3 with reference TRBV15 and TRBJ1-6 gives the whole variable domain DAMVIQNPRYQVTQFGKPVTLSCSQTLNHNVMYWYQQKSSQAPKLLFHYYDKDFNNEADTPDNFQSRRPNTSFCFLDIRSPGLGDTAMYLCATSRVIGGSPLHFGNGTRLTVT.

The chain uses TRBV6-2 or TRBV6-3 and TRBJ2-4, with D maybe TRBD1 (5 bases). Germline CDR1 MNHEY, CDR2 SVGEGT. V lost 4 bases and J lost 3, with 13 bases in between. The CDR3 loop spans 15 amino acids. The CDR3 DNA reads TGTGCCAGCAGTTTCAGGGCGTATGACAAAAACATTCAGTACTTC. It codes for CASSFRAYDKNIQYF.

V gene TRBV6-5 combines with J gene TRBJ2-7, with 12 bases that match TRBD1. Per the germline V gene, CDR1 is MNHEY and CDR2 is SVGAGI. This CDR3 is built from 13 residues. The V and J ends lost 7 bases and 8 bases, in that order; junction bases with no gene match: 6. CDR3 bases: TGTGCCAGCACCCCGGGACAGGGGGCCAAGCAGTACTTC. This translates into CASTPGQGAKQYF.